This T cell receptor beta chain is from a study of siplizumab effects on memory and regulatory T cells. TCRdb's copy holds only in-frame clones and misses some; the assay was immunoSEQ multiplex PCR. The table lists over 15,000 clones, roughly 49% of them singletons. Overall study findings and caveats: Proliferating CD4+ or CD8+ clones, roughly 80-95% of them, lacked an assignable naive or memory phenotype. There appeared to be greater diversity in naive T cells than in memory cells, and naive T cells seemed major contributors to the alloresponse.

A remark on this clone: Its antigen is undetermined.

A roughly six-day coculture at 37°C was performed with the mixed lymphocyte reaction cells. V was shortened by 4 bases and J by 4 bases, with 10 bases between the two germline ends. CDR1 is MNHNY and CDR2 is SVGAGI in the germline V gene (reference sequence). The CDR3 covers 13 residues. The receptor was derived from a human donor in good health; the cells came from an allogeneic mixed lymphocyte reaction. V and J are TRBV6-6 and TRBJ1-1, with D possibly being TRBD1 (5 bases). The sequencing sample was made of CFSE-low (dividing) CD4+ T cells sorted from an allogeneic mixed lymphocyte reaction. DNA of the CDR3: TGTGCCAGCAGTTTAAGGGGAGGCACTGAAGCTTTCTTT. Translated: CASSLRGGTEAFF.